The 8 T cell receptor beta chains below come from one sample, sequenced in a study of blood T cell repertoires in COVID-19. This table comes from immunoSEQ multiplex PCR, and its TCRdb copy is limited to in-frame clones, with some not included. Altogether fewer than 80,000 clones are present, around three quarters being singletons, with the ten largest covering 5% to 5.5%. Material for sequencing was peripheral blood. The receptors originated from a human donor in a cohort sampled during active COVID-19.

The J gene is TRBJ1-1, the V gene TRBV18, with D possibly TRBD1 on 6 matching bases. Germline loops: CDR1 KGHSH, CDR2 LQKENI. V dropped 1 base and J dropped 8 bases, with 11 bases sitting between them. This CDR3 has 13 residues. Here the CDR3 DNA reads TGTGCCAGCTCACCACGGGGTACAGGGGAAGCTTTCTTT. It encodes CASSPRGTGEAFF.

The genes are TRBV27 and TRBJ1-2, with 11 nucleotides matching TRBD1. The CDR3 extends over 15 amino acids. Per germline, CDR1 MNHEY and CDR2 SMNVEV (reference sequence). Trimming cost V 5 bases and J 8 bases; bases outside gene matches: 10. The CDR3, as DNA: TGTGCCAGCAGTCCCAAGGACAGGGGGCTTGAGGGCTACACCTTC. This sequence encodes CASSPKDRGLEGYTF.

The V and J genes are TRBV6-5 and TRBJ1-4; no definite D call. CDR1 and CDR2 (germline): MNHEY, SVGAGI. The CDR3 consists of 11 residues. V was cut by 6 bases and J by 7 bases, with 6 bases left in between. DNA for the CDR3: TGTGCCAGCAGCCGGGGTGAAAAACTGTTTTTT. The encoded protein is CASSRGEKLFF.

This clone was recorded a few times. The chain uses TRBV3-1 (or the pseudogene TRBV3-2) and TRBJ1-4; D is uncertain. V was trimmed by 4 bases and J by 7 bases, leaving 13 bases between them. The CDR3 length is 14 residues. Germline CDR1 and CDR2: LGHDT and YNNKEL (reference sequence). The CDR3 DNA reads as TGTGCCAGCAGCCCACACACCGAGCGTGAAAAACTGTTTTTT. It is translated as CASSPHTEREKLFF.

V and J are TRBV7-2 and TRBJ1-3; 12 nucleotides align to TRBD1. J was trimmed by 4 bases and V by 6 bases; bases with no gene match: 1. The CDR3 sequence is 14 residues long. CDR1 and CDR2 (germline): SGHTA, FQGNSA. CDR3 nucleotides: TGTGCCAGCAGGGGGACAGGGGGCGGAAACACCATATATTTT. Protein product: CASRGTGGGNTIYF.

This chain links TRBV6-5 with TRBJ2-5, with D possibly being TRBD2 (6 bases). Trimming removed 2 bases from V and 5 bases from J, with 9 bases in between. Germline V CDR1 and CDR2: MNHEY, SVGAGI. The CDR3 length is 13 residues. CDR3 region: CASSYVRGETQYF. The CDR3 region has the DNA TGTGCCAGCAGTTACGTCCGGGGGGAGACCCAGTACTTC.

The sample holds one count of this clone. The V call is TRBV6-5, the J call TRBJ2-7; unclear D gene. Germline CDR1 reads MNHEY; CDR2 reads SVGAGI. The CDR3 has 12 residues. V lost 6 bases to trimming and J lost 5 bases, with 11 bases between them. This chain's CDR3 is CASSRVSHEQYF. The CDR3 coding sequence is TGTGCCAGCAGCCGAGTAAGTCACGAGCAGTACTTC.

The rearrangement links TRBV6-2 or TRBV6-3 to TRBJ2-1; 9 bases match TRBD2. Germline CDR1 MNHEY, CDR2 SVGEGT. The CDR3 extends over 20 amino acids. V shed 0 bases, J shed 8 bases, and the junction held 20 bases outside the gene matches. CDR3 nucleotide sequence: TGTGCCAGCAGTTACTCCCCGTATTCTGGCGGGGGGGCGGTGTTGGATGAGCAGTTCTTC. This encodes CASSYSPYSGGGAVLDEQFF.